What follows are 25 T cell receptor beta chains derived from one specimen sequenced in a study of cytomegalovirus exposure and HLA in healthy donors. PCR was performed using 60 Vbeta and 13 Jbeta primers. Assay: immunoSEQ multiplex PCR; the TCRdb copy retains only in-frame clones and omits some. There are about 140,000 clones in the sample; approximately 88% occur only once, and 0.5% to 0.65% lies in the top ten. The specimen was PBMCs. Receptors originate from a woman aged 40 to 50 in good health and CMV-seronegative.

CDR3 bases: TGTGCCATCAGTGACGCAGGTTACGAGCAGTACTTC. Protein sequence: CAISDAGYEQYF. The chain is built from TRBV10-3 and TRBJ2-7; D call uncertain. The V gene's germline CDR1 is ENHRY and CDR2 SYGVKD. This CDR3 has 12 residues. V was cut by 3 bases and J by 4 bases, with 7 bases left in between.

V and J are TRBV6-6 and TRBJ2-1; 8 nucleotides match TRBD1. The trim removed 0 bases at V and 8 bases at J, leaving 0 bases unmatched. CDR1 and CDR2 (germline): MNHNY, SVGAGI (reference sequence). The CDR3 is 13 residues long. The CDR3 DNA follows: TGTGCCAGCAGTTACTCGACAGGGGATGAGCAGTTCTTC. Translated: CASSYSTGDEQFF.

The rearrangement joins TRBV4-2 to TRBJ2-3; D perhaps matches TRBD2 (5 bases). Germline CDR1 is LGHNA and CDR2 is YNFKEQ. This CDR3 comprises 13 residues. The V gene lost 1 base and the J gene lost 4 bases, with 6 bases spanning the gap. DNA of the CDR3: TGTGCCAGCAGCCAAGGCGGGTCAGATACGCAGTATTTT. Translated, it gives CASSQGGSDTQYF.

V usage is TRBV28 and J usage is TRBJ1-2; D is uncertain. V lost 3 bases and J 2 bases, leaving 7 bases between the germline ends. The germline V gene has CDR1 MDHEN and CDR2 SYDVKM. The CDR3 totals 13 residues. In DNA, the CDR3 is TGTGCCAGCAGTTTTCCCGGGAACTATGGCTACACCTTC. It yields the protein CASSFPGNYGYTF.

The chain joins TRBV7-9 to TRBJ2-5; the D gene is possibly TRBD1 (6 bases). This CDR3 spans 14 amino acids. Germline V gene sequence: CDR1 SEHNR, CDR2 FQNEAQ (reference sequence). With 5 bases removed from V and 2 bases from J, the gap between germline ends came to 12 bases. Here the CDR3 DNA reads TGTGCCAGCAGCCCTAGGACAGATCAAGAGACCCAGTACTTC. Translating gives CASSPRTDQETQYF.

Comments on this clone: This CDR3 is also generated by other DNA sequences in the sample. The rearrangement links TRBV1 to TRBJ2-5; TRBD2, the D gene given by the table, was not confirmed from the DNA. TRBV1 is recorded as a pseudogene. The length of the CDR3 is 14 residues. CDR3 in amino acids: CTSSQGARWETQYF. The CDR3 coding sequence is TGCACTAGCAGCCAAGGAGCTCGGTGGGAGACCCAGTACTTC.

The chain carries TRBV27 and TRBJ2-5; D ambiguous. V shed 8 bases and J shed 1 base, with 8 bases lying between them. This CDR3 contains 12 residues. The germline V gene encodes CDR1 MNHEY and CDR2 SMNVEV (reference sequence). Written as DNA, the CDR3 is TGTGCCAGCGGCAGATCCCAAGAGACCCAGTACTTC. Amino acid sequence: CASGRSQETQYF.

CDR3 sequence reads: CASSVSIAVYGYTF. CDR3 nucleotide sequence: TGTGCCAGCAGCGTATCAATAGCGGTCTATGGCTACACCTTC. The V call is TRBV9, the J call TRBJ1-2; no clear D gene. Germline CDR1 SGDLS, CDR2 YYNGEE. V lost 1 base to trimming and J lost 4 bases, with 11 bases between them. The CDR3 spans 14 residues.

The chain joins TRBV11-3 to TRBJ2-7; 11 positions match TRBD2. Germline loops: CDR1 SGHNT, CDR2 YENEEA. Trimming removed 5 bases from V and 3 bases from J; junction bases left unmatched: 3. The CDR3 sequence is 14 residues long. The CDR3 loop is CASSPGTSGYEQYF. The CDR3 coding sequence is TGTGCCAGCAGCCCCGGGACTAGCGGCTACGAGCAGTACTTC.

CDR3 protein: CASRQQGNQPQHF. The CDR3 bases are TGTGCCAGTAGGCAACAGGGAAATCAGCCCCAGCATTTT. The gene calls are TRBV19 and TRBJ1-5; possible D gene TRBD1, 6 bases. This CDR3 is built from 13 residues. Germline CDR1 reads LNHDA; CDR2 reads SQIVND (reference sequence). Trimming left V 6 bases short and J 4 bases short, with 10 bases between. The complete variable domain, with remaining parts taken from reference TRBV19 and TRBJ1-5, reads DGGITQSPKYLFRKEGQNVTLSCEQNLNHDAMYWYRQDPGQGLRLIYYSQIVNDFQKGDIAEGYSVSREKKESFPLTVTSAQKNPTAFYLCASRQQGNQPQHFGDGTRLSIL.

The chain combines TRBV6-5 with TRBJ2-3, with D uncertain. Looked up from germline, CDR1 is MNHEY and CDR2 is SVGAGI. This CDR3 is 16 amino acids long. Trimming pared 0 bases from V and 2 bases from J, leaving 12 bases between. CDR3 sequence: CASSYSPLGNTDTQYF. The CDR3 DNA reads as TGTGCCAGCAGTTACTCCCCTCTAGGCAACACAGATACGCAGTATTTT.

The chain joins TRBV29-1 to TRBJ2-4; TRBD1 might be the D (5 bases). Trimming shortened V by 2 bases and J by 1 base, and 12 bases separated the two germline ends. The germline V gene has CDR1 SQVTM and CDR2 ANQGSEA. The CDR3 totals 15 residues. The CDR3 region has the DNA TGCAGCGTTGAAAGCTGGGCAGGGGCCAAAAACATTCAGTACTTC. Protein sequence: CSVESWAGAKNIQYF. Looking up the rest from reference TRBV29-1 and TRBJ2-4 gives the full variable domain: SAVISQKPSRDICQRGTSLTIQCQVDSQVTMMFWYRQQPGQSLTLIATANQGSEATYESGFVIDKFPISRPNLTFSTLTVSNMSPEDSSIYLCSVESWAGAKNIQYFGAGTRLSVL.

The rearrangement joins TRBV7-3 to TRBJ2-7, with 8 bases aligning to TRBD1. The V gene's germline CDR1 is SGHTA and CDR2 FQGTGA. With 0 bases clipped from V and 6 bases from J, the junction kept 4 bases outside the gene matches. The CDR3 length is 14 residues. This chain's CDR3 is CASSLTGDRGEQYF. CDR3 DNA sequence: TGTGCCAGCAGCTTAACGGGCGACAGGGGCGAGCAGTACTTC.

This clone was seen a handful of times. The V gene is TRBV5-1, the J gene TRBJ1-1; D possibly corresponds to TRBD1 (5 bases). V lost 3 bases, J lost 0 bases, and 12 bases lay in between. Germline CDR1 SGHRS, CDR2 YFSETQ. The CDR3 is made up of 15 amino acids. The CDR3 coding sequence is TGCGCCAGCAGCTCACAGCAGGGTGTGAACACTGAAGCTTTCTTT. Translating gives CASSSQQGVNTEAFF.

The V gene is TRBV7-9, the J gene TRBJ2-1; TRBD1 is a possible D gene (5 bases). The CDR3 is 13 residues long. Germline CDR1 reads SEHNR; CDR2 reads FQNEAQ (reference sequence). Trimming cost V 5 bases and J 8 bases, with 13 bases left between them. The CDR3 DNA reads TGTGCCAGCAGCGGGGCCGGAGTTCATGAGCAGTTCTTC. Translating gives CASSGAGVHEQFF. The entire variable domain, with the rest obtained from reference TRBV7-9 and TRBJ2-1, is as follows: DTGVSQNPRHKITKRGQNVTFRCDPISEHNRLYWYRQTLGQGPEFLTYFQNEAQLEKSRLLSDRFSAERPKGSFSTLEIQRTEQGDSAMYLCASSGAGVHEQFFGPGTRLTVL.

The chain uses TRBV29-1 and TRBJ2-1, with D perhaps matching TRBD2 (5 bases). The germline gives CDR1 SQVTM, CDR2 ANQGSEA. The CDR3 runs 16 residues. The V and J ends lost 1 base and 3 bases respectively, with 16 bases between them. The CDR3 is CSVEGRDGSGYNEQFF. The CDR3 DNA sequence: TGCAGCGTTGAAGGAAGGGATGGGAGTGGCTACAATGAGCAGTTCTTC.

In its sample, this clone was seen once. The chain is built from TRBV7-2 and TRBJ2-7; D remains unclear. Deletions cut 4 bases from V and 4 bases from J, with 11 bases between. This CDR3 region has 13 residues. Germline V gives CDR1 SGHTA, CDR2 FQGNSA. CDR3 sequence: CASSSSVPYEQYF. The CDR3 bases are TGTGCCAGCAGCTCTTCGGTCCCTTACGAGCAGTACTTC.

This CDR3 reads CASRGGGTFSEQYF. The CDR3 DNA reads TGTGCCAGCAGGGGGGGAGGGACCTTTTCCGAGCAGTACTTC. The chain has TRBV7-2 and TRBJ2-7; 7 bases are a match to TRBD2. The CDR3 is 14 amino acids. Germline V gene data show CDR1 as SGHTA and CDR2 as FQGNSA. V was clipped by 6 bases and J by 6 bases; unmatched bases: 11.

V and J are TRBV7-2 and TRBJ2-3; TRBD2 agrees at 9 bases. Germline assignment: CDR1 SGHTA and CDR2 FQGNSA. This CDR3 comprises 15 residues. J was trimmed by 5 bases and V by 2 bases; bases with no gene match: 5. CDR3 bases: TGTGCCAGCAGCTTATCTTGGCGGGAGGGAGATACGCAGTATTTT. Translation gives CASSLSWREGDTQYF.

This clone has only a few counts. The chain uses TRBV21-1 and TRBJ1-1; TRBD1, as called in the table, went unchecked against the DNA. TRBV21-1 is reported as a pseudogene. CDR3 size: 15 residues. The CDR3 loop is CASSKGQAENTEAFF. As DNA, the CDR3 is TGTGCCAGCAGCAAGGGACAGGCAGAGAACACTGAAGCTTTCTTT.

This clone was observed once. J is TRBJ2-5 and V is TRBV4-1; 7 bases fit TRBD2. V shed 2 bases, J shed 5 bases, and the junction held 11 bases outside the gene matches. The CDR3 is 16 amino acids. The germline V gene encodes CDR1 MGHRA and CDR2 YSYEKL. The CDR3 DNA sequence: TGCGCCAGCAGCCAAAAGAGTTCGGGAGGCCGTGAGACCCAGTACTTC. Translating it yields CASSQKSSGGRETQYF.

The chain is built from TRBV7-2 and TRBJ1-4, with 7 bases identical to TRBD1. Germline assignment: CDR1 SGHTA and CDR2 FQGNSA. The CDR3 has 14 amino acids. V trimming: 5 bases; J trimming: 3 bases; junction bases outside the gene matches: 3. The CDR3: CASSRQGSNEKLFF. The CDR3 nucleotides read TGTGCCAGCAGCCGACAGGGATCTAATGAAAAACTGTTTTTT.

J is TRBJ1-1 and V is TRBV5-1; 7 bases line up with TRBD1. The germline CDR1 and CDR2 sequences are SGHRS and YFSETQ. V dropped 4 bases and J dropped 6; count of bases not matched to a gene: 6. The CDR3 consists of 13 residues. The CDR3 protein is CASSPQGSAEAFF. The DNA of the CDR3 is TGCGCCAGCAGCCCACAGGGGAGCGCTGAAGCTTTCTTT.

This sequence joins TRBV11-2 and TRBJ2-7; the D gene is possibly TRBD2 (6 bases). The germline V gene encodes CDR1 SGHAT and CDR2 FQNNGV. This CDR3 spans 14 amino acids. V shed 1 base and J shed 3 bases, with 10 bases lying between them. CDR3 in amino acids: CASSLGSGSYEQYF. The CDR3 nucleotides read TGTGCCAGCAGCTTAGGTAGCGGCAGCTACGAGCAGTACTTC. Looking up the rest from reference TRBV11-2 and TRBJ2-7 gives the full variable domain: EAGVAQSPRYKIIEKRQSVAFWCNPISGHATLYWYQQILGQGPKLLIQFQNNGVVDDSQLPKDRFSAERLKGVDSTLKIQPAKLEDSAVYLCASSLGSGSYEQYFGPGTRLTVT.

CDR3: CASSATGLNTEAFF. Written as DNA, the CDR3 is TGTGCCAGCAGCGCGACAGGGTTGAACACTGAAGCTTTCTTT. This chain connects TRBV9 to TRBJ1-1, with 7 bases fitting TRBD1. CDR1 and CDR2 from the germline V gene are SGDLS and YYNGEE. The V gene end was trimmed by 3 bases and the J gene end by 0 bases; junction bases not matched to a gene: 2. CDR3 length equals 14 residues.